This is a list of T cell receptor beta chains from one sample in a study of cytomegalovirus exposure and HLA in healthy donors. TCRdb's copy holds only in-frame clones and misses some; the assay was immunoSEQ multiplex PCR. The table lists some 62,000 clones. Sequencing was done on a sample of PBMCs. The receptor source for this set is a man aged 30 to 45 in good health and CMV-seropositive. Both conserved end residues are trimmed from each CDR3. Each record gives: V gene, D gene, CDR3 length, CDR3 protein. D genes are given only for firm matches.

V: TRBV6-5
D: NA
length: 12
CDR3: ASSYLRDADTQY

V: TRBV18
D: NA
length: 14
CDR3: ASAPWGGTAGNTIY

V: TRBV5-6
D: TRBD1
length: 14
CDR3: ASSPYRQGSSQKLF

V: TRBV6-1
D: TRBD2
length: 13
CDR3: ASSELAGATDTQY

V: TRBV6-1
D: NA
length: 13
CDR3: ASSALGGANQPQH

V: TRBV7-2
D: TRBD1
length: 12
CDR3: ASSLTGVSYGYT

V: TRBV6-1
D: TRBD1
length: 12
CDR3: ATETGSNNQPQH

V: TRBV2
D: TRBD1
length: 13
CDR3: ASSGPGTEIYEQY

V: TRBV2
D: NA
length: 17
CDR3: ASPHRGLAGELSTDTQY

V: TRBV30
D: NA
length: 12
CDR3: AWSVPGVNYGYT

V: TRBV9
D: TRBD1
length: 16
CDR3: ASSVEGQVRSGANVLT

V: TRBV11-3
D: NA
length: 14
CDR3: ASSLIMWGHTGELF

V: TRBV9
D: NA
length: 13
CDR3: ASSVGTGIGYEQY

V: TRBV19
D: NA
length: 12
CDR3: ASSISGGNQPQH

V: TRBV5-1
D: TRBD1
length: 14
CDR3: ASSLGDRGNQETQY

V: TRBV7-9
D: TRBD1
length: 12
CDR3: ASSTGQPNTEAF

V: TRBV6-1
D: NA
length: 13
CDR3: ASSEFPARARGAF

V: TRBV5-1
D: TRBD2
length: 12
CDR3: ASTQLAGEETQY

V: TRBV4-1
D: NA
length: 14
CDR3: ASSQDFGPTPETQY

V: TRBV11-2
D: TRBD1
length: 11
CDR3: ASTRTGQRRAF

V: TRBV4-2
D: TRBD2
length: 15
CDR3: ASSQDSGGPSSYEQY

V: TRBV4-2
D: TRBD2
length: 16
CDR3: ASSQGVAGGIPTDTQY

V: TRBV19
D: TRBD2
length: 16
CDR3: ASSIAPSAGGFTGELF

V: TRBV5-6
D: NA
length: 10
CDR3: ASSFENQPQH

V: TRBV7-9
D: NA
length: 13
CDR3: ASSLGGWESYEQY

V: TRBV4-2
D: NA
length: 16
CDR3: ASSQEEWGGGIAPLRF

V: TRBV6-6
D: NA
length: 10
CDR3: ASERAGEKLF

V: TRBV4-2
D: TRBD2
length: 13
CDR3: ASSPREGAKNIQY

V: TRBV19
D: TRBD1
length: 11
CDR3: ASRDRGNEKLF

V: TRBV30
D: TRBD2
length: 14
CDR3: AWSPGLAGVTGELF

V: TRBV6-1
D: NA
length: 12
CDR3: ASSVGGAYTEAF

V: TRBV19
D: TRBD1
length: 14
CDR3: ASSIPGQGWGDGYT

V: TRBV9
D: TRBD1
length: 13
CDR3: ASSARTGLDGEQF

V: TRBV7-8
D: NA
length: 11
CDR3: ASSKFLADTQY

V: TRBV29-1
D: NA
length: 14
CDR3: SVEDTGDSAAYEQY

V: TRBV9
D: NA
length: 13
CDR3: ASSVAGQTNYGYT

V: TRBV11-2
D: NA
length: 11
CDR3: ASSFYSNQPQH

V: TRBV30
D: NA
length: 13
CDR3: AGSVSGGGLEGYT

V: TRBV4-2
D: TRBD1
length: 14
CDR3: ASSQEDWTGLTPLH

V: TRBV6-5
D: NA
length: 11
CDR3: ASSYRESTEAF

V: TRBV7-2
D: NA
length: 13
CDR3: ASSLANLAIGTQY

V: TRBV7-8
D: TRBD2
length: 14
CDR3: ASSPGLAGRTGELF

V: TRBV18
D: NA
length: 15
CDR3: ASSPPNRGDLSYEQY

V: TRBV5-1
D: TRBD2
length: 13
CDR3: ASSWGTSAHYEQY

V: TRBV7-6
D: TRBD2
length: 12
CDR3: ASAGGSSDNEQF